The 23 T cell receptor beta chains given below trace back to one sample, sequenced in a study of diagnostic markers for celiac disease. Reprocessing the reads, TCRdb reports a single entry for every CDR3 protein and omits DNA. The sample includes about 2,000 distinct CDR3 sequences. The sample taken for sequencing was either unsorted cells or a sorted T cell fraction (not recorded which). These receptors came from a human donor. This table probably holds off-target reads from a library built for another chain.

This clonotype ranks as hyperexpanded in terms of frequency. This sequence joins TRBV7-9 and TRBJ2-6. The CDR3 spans 15 residues. Germline values: CDR1 SEHNR, CDR2 FQNEAQ (reference sequence). The CDR3 region is CASSVSESGANVLTF.

This clonotype is called large based on its frequency. This chain uses TRBV5-1 with TRBJ1-5. The CDR3 runs 15 residues. Germline V gene lookup returns CDR1 SGHRS and CDR2 YFSETQ. CDR3 in amino acids: CASSWTSGNNQPQHF.

The CDR3 sequence: CASSPDMGGGTNRLSYNEQFF. V and J are TRBV18 and TRBJ2-1; TCRdb's D call, TRBD2, is unchecked because there is no DNA. The CDR3 is 21 residues long. Germline V gene sequence: CDR1 KGHSH, CDR2 LQKENI.

The chain carries TRBV6-6 and TRBJ1-1. Germline V lookup: CDR1 MNHNY, CDR2 SVGAGI (reference sequence). CDR3 length equals 12 residues. The chain's CDR3 is CASRQPDLEAFF.

CDR3 residues: CATETSGASDTQYF. The chain joins TRBV2 to TRBJ2-3; TCRdb names TRBD2, which stays unverified in the absence of DNA. Germline V gene lookup returns CDR1 SNHLY and CDR2 FYNNEI. The CDR3 sequence is 14 residues long.

The chain carries TRBV5-1 and TRBJ2-7; TCRdb names TRBD2, which stays unverified in the absence of DNA. The CDR3 spans 19 residues. The V gene's germline CDR1 is SGHRS and CDR2 YFSETQ. CDR3 in amino acids: CASSLAGGGRSRTPYEQYF.

This chain uses TRBV10-3 with TRBJ1-1. CDR1 is ENHRY and CDR2 is SYGVKD in the germline V gene. The CDR3 length is 13 residues. The CDR3 loop reads CATAGTGKTEAFF.

This rearrangement joins TRBV28 to TRBJ2-7; TCRdb outputs TRBD1, but without DNA this stays unchecked. The length of the CDR3 is 15 residues. Germline CDR1 and CDR2: MDHEN and SYDVKM. Here the CDR3 reads CASTHPPPAGFEQYF.

This clonotype is medium-sized by frequency. The V and J genes are TRBV10-3 and TRBJ2-3; TCRdb gives TRBD2 as the D gene, but with no DNA this cannot be confirmed. Germline V gene data show CDR1 as ENHRY and CDR2 as SYGVKD. The CDR3 runs to 14 residues. This CDR3 reads CAISAGGPTDTQYF.

This chain links TRBV12-3 or TRBV12-4 with TRBJ2-1; lacking DNA, the TRBD2 call made by TCRdb goes unchecked. There are 14 residues in the CDR3. The chain's CDR3 is CASSWTSGDNEQFF.

This clonotype is identified as medium-sized from frequency. The rearrangement joins TRBV6-2 or TRBV6-3 to TRBJ2-7. Per the germline V gene, CDR1 is MNHEY and CDR2 is SVGEGT. This CDR3 spans 15 amino acids. The CDR3 sequence is CASSHIGLGTHEQYF.

By frequency, this clonotype is medium-sized. The CDR3 here is CASSRFSGTINEKLFF. The chain joins TRBV7-8 to TRBJ1-4; checking the TCRdb D call of TRBD1 is not possible without DNA. The germline gives CDR1 SGHVS, CDR2 FQNEAQ. The CDR3 length is 16 residues.

The chain combines TRBV20-1 with TRBJ2-7; TCRdb names TRBD1, which stays unverified in the absence of DNA. This CDR3 is built from 14 residues. The V gene's germline CDR1 is DFQATT and CDR2 SNEGSKA (reference sequence). The chain's CDR3 is CSAMGRGRVDEQYF.

This chain's CDR3 is CASSLGLQTQYF. The genes are TRBV7-6 and TRBJ2-5. The germline V gene encodes CDR1 SGHVS and CDR2 FNYEAQ. This CDR3 has 12 residues.

According to its frequency, this clonotype is large. This chain uses TRBV20-1 with TRBJ1-2; TCRdb's D gene call, TRBD1, goes unchecked for lack of DNA. This CDR3 has 12 residues. The V gene's germline CDR1 is DFQATT and CDR2 SNEGSKA (reference sequence). CDR3 in amino acids: CSPGEANYGYTF.

The chain combines TRBV4-2 with TRBJ2-7; there is no DNA to check the TCRdb D call of TRBD1. Looked up from germline, CDR1 is LGHNA and CDR2 is YNFKEQ. The CDR3 covers 16 residues. The chain's CDR3 is CASSQASGQGTYEQYF.

The chain joins TRBV30 to TRBJ1-5. The CDR3 consists of 13 residues. CDR1 GTSNPN and CDR2 SVGIG come from the germline V gene (reference sequence). The CDR3: CAWSVGTDQPQHF. Looking up the rest from reference TRBV30 and TRBJ1-5 gives the full variable domain: SQTIHQWPATLVQPVGSPLSLECTVEGTSNPNLYWYRQAAGRGLQLLFYSVGIGQISSEVPQNLSASRPQDRQFILSSKKLLLSDSGFYLCAWSVGTDQPQHFGDGTRLSIL.

This rearrangement joins TRBV12-3 or TRBV12-4 to TRBJ2-6; the TCRdb call, TRBD1, lacks DNA for checking. The CDR3 contains 19 residues. CDR3 region: CASSSQIWTGGSGANVLTF.

This clonotype counts as medium-sized by frequency. The J gene is TRBJ2-3, the V gene TRBV7-2; there is no DNA to check the TCRdb D call of TRBD2. The CDR3 covers 14 residues. Germline assignment: CDR1 SGHTA and CDR2 FQGNSA. CDR3 in amino acids: CASSLTSGGGRQYF.

The CDR3 loop is CASSLGSSPLHF. V and J are TRBV12-3 or TRBV12-4 and TRBJ1-6. This CDR3 has 12 residues.

This chain joins TRBV5-1 and TRBJ2-5; the TRBD1 assignment by TCRdb is unverifiable without DNA. From germline, CDR1 is SGHRS and CDR2 YFSETQ. The CDR3 totals 16 residues. This chain's CDR3 is CASSRSRQLPGETQYF.

By frequency, this clonotype is medium-sized. The chain is built from TRBV7-2 and TRBJ1-5; there is no DNA to check the TCRdb D call of TRBD1. Germline loops: CDR1 SGHTA, CDR2 FQGNSA. This CDR3 region has 14 residues. The CDR3 protein is CASNLGGNAQPQHF. Supplemented by reference TRBV7-2 and TRBJ1-5, the full variable domain reads GAGVSQSPSNKVTEKGKDVELRCDPISGHTALYWYRQSLGQGLEFLIYFQGNSAPDKSGLPSDRFSAERTGGSVSTLTIQRTQQEDSAVYLCASNLGGNAQPQHFGDGTRLSIL.

J is TRBJ2-2 and V is TRBV6-5; TCRdb's D call, TRBD2, is unchecked because there is no DNA. This CDR3 spans 17 amino acids. The germline CDR1 and CDR2 sequences are MNHEY and SVGAGI. CDR3 sequence reads: CASSYSLRAVDTGELFF.